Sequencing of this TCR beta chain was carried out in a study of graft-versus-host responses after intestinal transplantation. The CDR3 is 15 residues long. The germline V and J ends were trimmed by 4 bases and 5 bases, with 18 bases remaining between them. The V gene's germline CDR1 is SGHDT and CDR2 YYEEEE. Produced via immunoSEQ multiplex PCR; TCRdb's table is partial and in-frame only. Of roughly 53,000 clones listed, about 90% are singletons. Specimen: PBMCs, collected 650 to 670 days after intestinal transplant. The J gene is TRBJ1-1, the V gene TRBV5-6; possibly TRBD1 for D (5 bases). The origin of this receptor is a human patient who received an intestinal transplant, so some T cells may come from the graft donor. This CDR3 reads CASSGGWDAATEAFF. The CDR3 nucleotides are TGTGCCAGCAGCGGGGGATGGGACGCTGCTACTGAAGCTTTCTTT. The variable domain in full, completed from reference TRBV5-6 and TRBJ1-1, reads DAGVTQSPTHLIKTRGQQVTLRCSPKSGHDTVSWYQQALGQGPQFIFQYYEEEERQRGNFPDRFSGHQFPNYSSELNVNALLLGDSALYLCASSGGWDAATEAFFGQGTRLTVV.